The rows below give T cell receptor beta chains drawn from one sample of a study of T cells after yellow fever vaccination. TCRdb redid the calling of the 5' RACE reads with MiXCR, one entry per CDR3 protein. Of about 550,000 distinct CDR3 sequences in the sample, 15% to 20% were seen once. The sequenced sample was PBMCs, obtained 15 days after the yellow fever booster vaccination. All receptors come from a man aged 30 to 39 who received the YFV17D yellow fever vaccine. Both conserved end residues are trimmed from each CDR3.

CDR3aa,len,v_gene
AWSVILTGELF,11,TRBV30
ASSLAGTSETQY,12,TRBV7-3
ASSPWTGDEQY,11,TRBV7-2
AISESGVYEQY,11,TRBV10-3
ASSQGAGTYNEQF,13,TRBV12-3/TRBV12-4
ASSHSAGTSGEQF,13,TRBV18
SAEGGRERPNEQF,13,TRBV20-1
ASSTPSGGIYEQY,13,TRBV5-4
SAKKPGLAYNEQF,13,TRBV20-1
RGTSGSSDEQF,11,TRBV20-1
ASSPQFTGELF,11,TRBV11-1
ASSFRDTNNEQF,12,TRBV5-1
ASRLAGRETQY,11,TRBV5-6
ASRGNAGDGTGELF,14,TRBV5-1
ASTSQAGEGTGELF,14,TRBV4-2
SAPGRNTGELF,11,TRBV20-1
SARVVTQPQH,10,TRBV20-1
ASSLILADTGELF,13,TRBV5-1
ASSYGSDSLDEQY,13,TRBV6-2/TRBV6-3
ASSPGNYEQY,10,TRBV12-3/TRBV12-4
ASSQETATNYGYT,13,TRBV4-2
ASMMGWNTEAF,11,TRBV19
SASKTSGEQY,10,TRBV20-1
SARPTHGDTQY,11,TRBV20-1
ASSASSGPSSSYNEQF,16,TRBV6-4
ANPRDREETQY,11,TRBV25-1
ASSYGGDGAF,10,TRBV6-5
CARARLMSGTHEQF,14,TRBV20-1
ASSLTRGRTDTQY,13,TRBV7-8
ASSLNPANEQF,11,TRBV5-1
ASSLGLARYNEQF,13,TRBV27
ASSLVSYGRDTQY,13,TRBV11-2
ASSLAGTATNEKLF,14,TRBV28
ASSFTGIYEQY,11,TRBV5-6
ASSPQTAGTQY,11,TRBV7-2
ASSYRRGREEY,11,TRBV7-2
ASSPRGRQGKAYEQY,15,TRBV28
ASSQLGITYEQY,12,TRBV28
SALGQGAIETQY,12,TRBV20-1
ASSPGQLPYEQY,12,TRBV7-2
ASSLGQTTGELF,12,TRBV5-1
ASSQPPGAGEDEQF,14,TRBV4-2
ASSYSRTNYEQY,12,TRBV6-5
ASSPRRGLAGSDTQY,15,TRBV7-2
ASRRQGAGTGELF,13,TRBV5-6
ASSPYRTSMETQY,13,TRBV18
ASSLAQTQY,9,TRBV7-9